Sequencing of this T cell receptor beta chain was carried out in a study of human T cells and chemical hapten exposure. Time point meaning: pre-sensitization, week 0. The treatment is: therapeutic diphenylcyclopropenone sensitization with weekly scalp DPC. This clonotype was counted a few times. TCRdb re-analysed the RACE reads in MiXCR, keeping a single row per CDR3 protein. The table includes around 180,000 distinct CDR3 sequences, approximately 29% detected once. V was pared by 6 bases and J by 5 bases, with 9 bases of the junction left unmatched. Germline V gene data show CDR1 as MNHEY and CDR2 as SVGAGI. The CDR3 is 14 amino acids.

Here the sequenced sample was whole blood, taken in connection with sensitization to the hapten diphenylcyclopropenone (DPC). The receptor comes from a woman aged 25 to 39 with alopecia areata. Some clones in this sample may be carry-over from other donors' samples. The chain combines TRBV6-5 with TRBJ2-5; 7 bases map to TRBD1. The chain's CDR3 is CASSKGQWLETQYF. CDR3 nucleotides: TGTGCCAGCAGCAAGGGACAGTGGCTGGAGACCCAGTACTTC.